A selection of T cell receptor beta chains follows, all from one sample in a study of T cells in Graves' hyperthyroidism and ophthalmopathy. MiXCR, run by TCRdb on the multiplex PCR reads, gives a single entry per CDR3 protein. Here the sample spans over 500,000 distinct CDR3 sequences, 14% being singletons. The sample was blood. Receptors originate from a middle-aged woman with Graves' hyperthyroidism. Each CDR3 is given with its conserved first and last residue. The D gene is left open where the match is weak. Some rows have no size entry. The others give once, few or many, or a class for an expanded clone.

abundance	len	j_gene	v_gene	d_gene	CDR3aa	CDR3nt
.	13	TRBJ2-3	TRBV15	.	CATSIILADTQYF	TGTGCCACCAGCATAATTTTAGCAGATACGCAGTATTTT
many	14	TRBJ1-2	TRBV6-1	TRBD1	CASSERGDRDGYTF	TGTGCCAGCAGTGAACGTGGGGACAGGGACGGCTACACCTTC
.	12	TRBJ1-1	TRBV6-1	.	CASTAVGSGAFF	TGTGCCAGCACCGCGGTCGGGTCTGGGGCTTTCTTT
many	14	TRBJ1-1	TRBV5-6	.	CASSQLGRDTEAFF	TGTGCCAGCAGCCAACTGGGTAGGGACACTGAAGCTTTCTTT
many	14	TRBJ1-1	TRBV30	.	CAWGLTGLGTEAFF	TGTGCCTGGGGCCTGACAGGATTGGGCACTGAAGCTTTCTTT
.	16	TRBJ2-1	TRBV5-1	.	CASSPQGLGSYNEQFF	TGCGCCAGCAGTCCACAGGGTTTGGGCTCCTACAATGAGCAGTTCTTC
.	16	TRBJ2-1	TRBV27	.	CVSSGKGHASYNEQFF	TGTGTCAGCAGTGGGAAGGGACACGCCAGCTACAATGAGCAGTTCTTC
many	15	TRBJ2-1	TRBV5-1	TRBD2	CASSQTSGRVDEQFF	TGCGCCAGCAGCCAGACTAGCGGGAGGGTCGATGAGCAGTTCTTC
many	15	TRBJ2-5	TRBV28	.	CASSLPGTNQETQYF	TGTGCCAGCAGCCTCCCCGGGACAAACCAAGAGACCCAGTACTTC
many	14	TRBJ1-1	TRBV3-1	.	CASSPGGGVTEAFF	TGTGCCAGCAGTCCGGGGGGTGGCGTCACTGAAGCTTTCTTT
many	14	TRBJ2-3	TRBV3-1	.	CASSQDPGGDTQYF	TGTGCCAGCAGCCAAGATCCCGGCGGGGATACGCAGTATTTT
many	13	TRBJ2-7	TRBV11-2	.	CASSLELPYEQYF	TGTGCCAGCAGCTTAGAACTCCCCTACGAGCAGTACTTC
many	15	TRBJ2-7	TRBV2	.	CASITSRDGSYEQYF	TGTGCCAGCATCACTTCCCGGGACGGATCCTACGAGCAGTACTTC
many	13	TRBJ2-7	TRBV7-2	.	CASSWEDTYEQYF	TGTGCCAGCAGCTGGGAGGACACCTACGAGCAGTACTTC